This T cell receptor (beta chain) was obtained from a study of blood T cell repertoires in COVID-19. Study-level background: Samples representing acute and convalescent COVID-19 were sourced from the United States, Italy and Spain. PBMCs, B-cell-depleted T cells, or T cells provided the cDNA or gDNA that made up the material.

Original processing notes: Amplification of reference gene primers was used by the study to estimate nucleated cell counts. Assay used: immunoSEQ multiplex PCR; TCRdb lists only in-frame clones, some missing. D and trimming come from the DNA, and the V and J calls and clone size come from that table. The table has about 220,000 clones, about 79% seen once. In germline, CDR1 is LGHNA, CDR2 YSLEER. With 0 bases clipped from V and 6 bases from J, the junction kept 8 bases outside the gene matches. The CDR3 length is 17 residues. This chain uses TRBV4-3 with TRBJ2-2, with 9 bases identical to TRBD2. Sequenced material: peripheral blood. The clonotype comes from a man aged 45-65 years with active or convalescent COVID-19. This CDR3 is CASSQDLRGGAAGELFF. The CDR3 coding sequence is TGCGCCAGCAGCCAAGATTTGCGCGGGGGGGCCGCCGGGGAGCTGTTTTTT.